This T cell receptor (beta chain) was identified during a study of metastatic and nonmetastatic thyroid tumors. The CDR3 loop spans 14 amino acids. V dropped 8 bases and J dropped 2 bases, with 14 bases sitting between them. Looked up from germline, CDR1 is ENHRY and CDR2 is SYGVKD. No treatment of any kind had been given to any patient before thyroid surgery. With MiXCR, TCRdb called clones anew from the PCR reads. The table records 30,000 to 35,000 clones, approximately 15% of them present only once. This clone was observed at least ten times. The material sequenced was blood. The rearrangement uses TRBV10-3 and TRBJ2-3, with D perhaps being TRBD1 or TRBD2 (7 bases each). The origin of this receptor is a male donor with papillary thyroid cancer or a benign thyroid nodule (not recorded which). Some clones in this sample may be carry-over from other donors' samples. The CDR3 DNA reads TGTGCCATCGGGGGGGGACAGACCACAGATACGCAGTATTTT. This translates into CAIGGGQTTDTQYF.